The 28 T cell receptor beta chains below all came from one sample that was sequenced in a study of T-cell memory formation after mild COVID-19. TCRdb independently ran MiXCR on the 5' RACE reads; one entry per CDR3 protein. The table records around 370,000 distinct CDR3 sequences, 20% to 25% of them present only once. Sequenced material: PBMCs or a T cell subset sorted from them (not recorded which). The receptors originated from an adult woman who had mild COVID-19 (a few samples of this study predate the infection). Cell type and time point are not known.

This clonotype was seen only a few times. The chain has TRBV24-1 and TRBJ2-3, with TRBD2 identical over 9 bases. The CDR3 consists of 18 residues. The V gene end was trimmed by 0 bases and the J gene end by 2 bases; junction bases not matched to a gene: 8. The germline V gene has CDR1 KGHDR and CDR2 SFDVKD. The CDR3 is CATSDLQASGTSTDTQYF. The CDR3 DNA is TGTGCCACCAGTGATTTGCAAGCTAGCGGGACGTCCACAGATACGCAGTATTTT.

This clonotype was observed a handful of times. The chain has TRBV6-5 and TRBJ2-1; unclear D gene. The germline CDR1 and CDR2 sequences are MNHEY and SVGAGI. The CDR3 has 13 residues. V lost 2 bases to trimming and J lost 8 bases, with 10 bases between them. The CDR3 loop is CASSYDGFDEQFF. Written as DNA, the CDR3 is TGTGCCAGCAGTTACGACGGATTCGATGAGCAGTTCTTC.

This clonotype was seen only a few times. The chain has TRBV2 and TRBJ1-2; D remains unclear. Trimming stripped 2 bases from V and 4 bases from J, with 14 bases between. Germline CDR1 reads SNHLY; CDR2 reads FYNNEI. The CDR3 is 15 amino acids. CDR3 residues: CASSEQAVTIYGYTF. CDR3 DNA: TGTGCCAGCAGTGAACAGGCAGTGACCATCTATGGCTACACCTTC.

The V gene is TRBV6-1, the J gene TRBJ2-7, with unresolved D. Deletions cut 6 bases from V and 3 bases from J, with 15 bases between. Germline values: CDR1 MNHNS, CDR2 SASEGT. CDR3 length: 14 residues. CDR3 region: CASSLGPVFYEQYF. CDR3 nucleotides: TGTGCCAGCAGCCTCGGACCGGTGTTCTACGAGCAGTACTTC.

This clonotype has only a few counts. J is TRBJ1-1 and V is TRBV19; no firm D call. The CDR3 extends over 14 amino acids. V lost 1 base and J 8 bases, leaving 14 bases between the germline ends. Germline lookup yields CDR1 LNHDA and CDR2 SQIVND (reference sequence). In DNA form, the CDR3 reads TGTGCCAGTAGTATAGCAGGTGCAGGCGGCGAAGCTTTCTTT. This codes for CASSIAGAGGEAFF. Looking up the rest from reference TRBV19 and TRBJ1-1 gives the full variable domain: DGGITQSPKYLFRKEGQNVTLSCEQNLNHDAMYWYRQDPGQGLRLIYYSQIVNDFQKGDIAEGYSVSREKKESFPLTVTSAQKNPTAFYLCASSIAGAGGEAFFGQGTRLTVV.

This chain links TRBV7-8 with TRBJ2-7; D is undetermined. CDR3 length equals 12 residues. Germline CDR1 and CDR2: SGHVS and FQNEAQ. Deletions cut 0 bases from V and 3 bases from J, with 3 bases between. CDR3 sequence reads: CASSLAVYEQYF. CDR3 DNA: TGTGCCAGCAGCTTAGCGGTCTACGAGCAGTACTTC.

The J gene is TRBJ1-3, the V gene TRBV7-9; no clear D. The germline gives CDR1 SEHNR, CDR2 FQNEAQ (reference sequence). The ends were cut back, 3 bases at V and 0 bases at J, with 9 bases in the middle. The CDR3 consists of 15 residues. The CDR3 DNA is TGTGCCAGCAGCTTGATGCCGAGCTCTGGAAACACCATATATTTT. This translates into CASSLMPSSGNTIYF.

The chain carries TRBV20-1 and TRBJ2-7, with D perhaps TRBD1 or TRBD2 (5 bases each). This CDR3 is 15 amino acids long. Trimming pared 0 bases from V and 0 bases from J, leaving 12 bases between. Per the germline V gene, CDR1 is DFQATT and CDR2 is SNEGSKA (reference sequence). As DNA, the CDR3 is TGCAGTGCTAGAGATCGGCAGGGAGTCTCCTACGAGCAGTACTTC. It specifies CSARDRQGVSYEQYF.

The chain combines TRBV5-1 with TRBJ2-2, with a possible D match to TRBD1 (6 bases). The CDR3 runs to 17 residues. Germline V gives CDR1 SGHRS, CDR2 YFSETQ. Deletions cut 4 bases from V and 0 bases from J, with 16 bases between. CDR3: CASSPMLGATNTGELFF. CDR3 sequence (DNA): TGCGCCAGCAGCCCCATGTTGGGGGCTACGAACACCGGGGAGCTGTTTTTT.

V and J are TRBV10-3 and TRBJ1-5; 8 bases are a match to TRBD1. This CDR3 has 14 residues. Germline V gene sequence: CDR1 ENHRY, CDR2 SYGVKD. Losses at the gene ends were 5 bases for V and 5 bases for J; bases not matched to a gene: 5. The CDR3 nucleotides read TGTGCCATCAGTAGGACAGGGCAAGATCAGCCCCAGCATTTT. It encodes CAISRTGQDQPQHF.

The rearrangement links TRBV11-2 to TRBJ1-6; the D is unclear. The CDR3 loop spans 12 amino acids. Germline CDR1 and CDR2: SGHAT and FQNNGV. V was shortened by 4 bases and J by 14 bases, with 12 bases between the two germline ends. The CDR3 bases are TGTGCCAGCAGCTCAGGATCATTCACCCTCCACTTT. It yields the protein CASSSGSFTLHF.

This clonotype was counted a few times. The genes are TRBV20-1 and TRBJ2-1, with D possibly TRBD2 on 6 matching bases. The CDR3 has 16 residues. CDR1 and CDR2 (germline): DFQATT, SNEGSKA (reference sequence). V gave up 6 bases and J gave up 4 bases, with 22 bases separating them. CDR3 nucleotide sequence: TGCAGTGCCAAACTCGGCGGGGCAGTTGAATACAATGAGCAGTTCTTC. Translating it yields CSAKLGGAVEYNEQFF.

This clonotype was observed a handful of times. V is TRBV4-2 and J is TRBJ2-3; D may be TRBD2 (5 bases). This CDR3 region has 17 residues. The V end lost 0 bases, the J end lost 2 bases, and 15 bases lay between the germline ends. Germline V gives CDR1 LGHNA, CDR2 YNFKEQ. As DNA, the CDR3 is TGTGCCAGCAGCCAAGATTATCGGGGAGTCCCCACAGATACGCAGTATTTT. Amino acids: CASSQDYRGVPTDTQYF.

This clonotype was seen only a few times. Sequence at one end of the junction differs from germline and may be a read error. V usage is TRBV7-9 and J usage is TRBJ1-1; D is undetermined. Germline V lookup: CDR1 SEHNR, CDR2 FQNEAQ (reference sequence). This CDR3 has 14 residues. CDR3 region: CASRPGVGNTGAFF. CDR3 nucleotides: TGTGCCAGCAGGCCCGGGGTCGGGAACACTGGAGCTTTCTTT.

This clonotype was detected only a few times. This chain uses TRBV2 with TRBJ2-3; 8 nucleotides match TRBD2. Per the germline V gene, CDR1 is SNHLY and CDR2 is FYNNEI. Germline trimming cut 6 bases from V and 0 bases from J; bases unmatched to any gene: 5. This CDR3 comprises 15 residues. Here the CDR3 reads CASSPGTSSTDTQYF. The CDR3 nucleotides read TGTGCCAGCAGCCCCGGGACTAGTAGCACAGATACGCAGTATTTT.

This chain links TRBV19 with TRBJ2-1; 9 bases align to TRBD2. The CDR3 contains 16 residues. Trimming took 4 bases from V and 3 from J; bases not matched to a gene: 7. Germline V gives CDR1 LNHDA, CDR2 SQIVND (reference sequence). The CDR3: CASSTSSGVIYNEQFF. The CDR3, as DNA: TGTGCCAGTAGTACATCTAGCGGGGTAATCTACAATGAGCAGTTCTTC.

This clonotype was picked up a small number of times. The genes are TRBV27 and TRBJ1-2, with 7 positions matching TRBD1. V lost 6 bases and J lost 3; bases outside the gene matches: 4. CDR1 is MNHEY and CDR2 is SMNVEV in the germline V gene (reference sequence). The CDR3 has 13 residues. CDR3 in DNA: TGTGCCAGCAGACAGGGGCCGGACTATGGCTACACCTTC. This gives the protein CASRQGPDYGYTF.

The V call is TRBV10-3, the J call TRBJ1-6; 10 nucleotides agree with TRBD1. V lost 6 bases and J lost 7; bases outside the gene matches: 3. Germline V CDR1 and CDR2: ENHRY, SYGVKD. The CDR3 is made up of 14 amino acids. The CDR3 loop is CAISRTGGNSPLHF. As DNA, the CDR3 is TGTGCCATCAGCCGGACAGGGGGAAATTCACCCCTCCACTTT.

The DNA of the CDR3 is TGCAGTGCTAGTCTTTGGGGGAGCAATGAAAAACTGTTTTTT. Amino acids: CSASLWGSNEKLFF. V is TRBV20-1 and J is TRBJ1-4; D is perhaps TRBD1 (5 bases). This CDR3 is 14 amino acids long. The V gene's germline CDR1 is DFQATT and CDR2 SNEGSKA (reference sequence). Trimming left V 3 bases short and J 5 bases short, with 13 bases between.

The CDR3, as DNA: TGTGCCAGCAGTTTAGGACCCAGGGGGCCAGATACGCAGTATTTT. It codes for CASSLGPRGPDTQYF. This chain uses TRBV12-3 or TRBV12-4 with TRBJ2-3, with 8 bases matching TRBD1. J gave up 4 bases and V 1 base, and 4 bases lay outside the gene matches. This CDR3 contains 15 residues.

This clonotype was counted ten times or more. The V call is TRBV5-1, the J call TRBJ1-1; the match to TRBD1 covers 7 bases. The J segment lost 3 bases and the V segment lost 4 bases, leaving 3 bases of the junction unmatched. Germline lookup yields CDR1 SGHRS and CDR2 YFSETQ. The CDR3 runs 13 residues. CDR3 loop: CASSVDRDTEAFF. The CDR3 DNA reads TGCGCCAGCAGCGTCGACAGGGACACTGAAGCTTTCTTT.

V usage is TRBV5-1 and J usage is TRBJ2-1; the match to TRBD2 covers 10 bases. V lost 2 bases, J lost 7 bases, and 9 bases stayed unmatched. Germline V gene data show CDR1 as SGHRS and CDR2 as YFSETQ. The CDR3 totals 16 residues. The CDR3 here is CASSFPLASGGNEQFF. As DNA, the CDR3 is TGCGCCAGCAGCTTCCCCCTAGCTAGCGGGGGTAATGAGCAGTTCTTC.

In this sample, this clonotype turned up a few times. V is TRBV5-1 and J is TRBJ2-1; D tentatively fits TRBD1 or TRBD2 (5 bases each). Germline values: CDR1 SGHRS, CDR2 YFSETQ. With 4 bases removed from V and 11 bases from J, the gap between germline ends came to 28 bases. The CDR3 length is 17 residues. In DNA form, the CDR3 reads TGCGCCAGCAGCCCCCTCCGGGACGCGGTCCAAAACTCAAAGCAGTTCTTC. As protein: CASSPLRDAVQNSKQFF.

The V gene is TRBV5-5, the J gene TRBJ2-3; D is possibly TRBD2 (7 bases). The CDR3 spans 12 residues. The germline gives CDR1 SGHKS, CDR2 YYEKEE (reference sequence). Between the trimmed V and J ends, which lost 9 bases and 2 bases, there was a span of 10 bases. The CDR3 reads CATRGATDTQYF. CDR3 in DNA: TGTGCCACCCGGGGGGCCACAGATACGCAGTATTTT.

The V and J genes are TRBV25-1 and TRBJ2-5; D possibly corresponds to TRBD2 (6 bases). The CDR3 consists of 13 residues. Trimming left V 3 bases short and J 4 bases short, with 9 bases between. Per the germline V gene, CDR1 is MGHDK and CDR2 is SYGVNS. CDR3 nucleotide sequence: TGTGCCAGCAGTGAGTGGAGGGGAGAGACCCAGTACTTC. Amino acid sequence: CASSEWRGETQYF. Supplemented by reference TRBV25-1 and TRBJ2-5, the full variable domain reads EADIYQTPRYLVIGTGKKITLECSQTMGHDKMYWYQQDPGMELHLIHYSYGVNSTEKGDLSSESTVSRIRTEHFPLTLESARPSHTSQYLCASSEWRGETQYFGPGTRLLVL.

This clonotype occurred a few times. The chain links TRBV11-2 to TRBJ2-2; 7 bases fit TRBD1. The V gene end was trimmed by 0 bases and the J gene end by 7 bases; junction bases not matched to a gene: 5. Germline assignment: CDR1 SGHAT and CDR2 FQNNGV. The CDR3 covers 15 residues. The CDR3 region has the DNA TGTGCCAGCAGCTTAGAGACAGGGTTAAACGGGGAGCTGTTTTTT. Translation: CASSLETGLNGELFF.

This clonotype was recorded a few times. The chain combines TRBV13 with TRBJ2-1; D could derive from TRBD1 or TRBD2 (5 bases each). CDR1 PRHDT and CDR2 FYEKMQ come from the germline V gene (reference sequence). Trimming cost V 7 bases and J 10 bases, with 14 bases left between them. The CDR3 totals 12 residues. In nucleotides, the CDR3 is TGTGCCAGCACCGGGACCGGCGGCGAGCAGTTCTTC. Residues: CASTGTGGEQFF.

In this sample, this clonotype turned up many times. The V call is TRBV6-2 or TRBV6-3, the J call TRBJ2-7; D is unclear. This CDR3 comprises 12 residues. Germline V gives CDR1 MNHEY, CDR2 SVGEGT. The V end lost 5 bases, the J end lost 4 bases, and 9 bases lay between the germline ends. This CDR3 is CASSDRRYEQYF. The DNA for the CDR3 is TGTGCCAGCAGTGATCGGCGGTACGAGCAGTACTTC.